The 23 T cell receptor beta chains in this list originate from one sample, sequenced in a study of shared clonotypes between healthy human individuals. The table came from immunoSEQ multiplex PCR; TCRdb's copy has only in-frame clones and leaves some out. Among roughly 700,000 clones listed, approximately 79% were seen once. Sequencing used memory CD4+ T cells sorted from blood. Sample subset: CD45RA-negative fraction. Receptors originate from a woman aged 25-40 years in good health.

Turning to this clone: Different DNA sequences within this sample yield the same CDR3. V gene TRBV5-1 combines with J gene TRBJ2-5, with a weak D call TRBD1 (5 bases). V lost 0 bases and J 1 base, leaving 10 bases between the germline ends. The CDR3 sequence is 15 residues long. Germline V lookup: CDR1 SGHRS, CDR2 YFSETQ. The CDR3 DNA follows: TGCGCCAGCAGCTTGGTGGGGCTACGCCAAGAGACCCAGTACTTC. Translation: CASSLVGLRQETQYF.

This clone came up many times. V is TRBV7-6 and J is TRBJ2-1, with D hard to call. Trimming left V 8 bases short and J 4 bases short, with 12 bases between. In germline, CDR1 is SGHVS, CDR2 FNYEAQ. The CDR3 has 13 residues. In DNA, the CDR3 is TGTGCCAGCGGACGTTCGGTTTACAATGAGCAGTTCTTC. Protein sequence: CASGRSVYNEQFF.

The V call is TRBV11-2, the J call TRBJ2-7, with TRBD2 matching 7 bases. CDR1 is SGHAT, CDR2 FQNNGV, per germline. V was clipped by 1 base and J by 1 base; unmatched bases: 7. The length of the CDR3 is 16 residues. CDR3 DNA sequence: TGTGCCAGCAGCTTAGTGGCTAGCGGCAGTTCCTACGAGCAGTACTTC. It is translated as CASSLVASGSSYEQYF.

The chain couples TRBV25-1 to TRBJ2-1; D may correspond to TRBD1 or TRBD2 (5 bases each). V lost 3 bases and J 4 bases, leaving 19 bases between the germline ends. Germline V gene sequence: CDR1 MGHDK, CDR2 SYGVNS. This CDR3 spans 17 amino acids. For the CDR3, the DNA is TGTGCCAGCAGTGATTATGGCGACAGAGGGGAATACAATGAGCAGTTCTTC. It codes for CASSDYGDRGEYNEQFF.

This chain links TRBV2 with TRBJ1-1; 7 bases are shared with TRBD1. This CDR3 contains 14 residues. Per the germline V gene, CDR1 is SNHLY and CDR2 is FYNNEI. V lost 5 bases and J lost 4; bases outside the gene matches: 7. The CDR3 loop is CASSSGQPSTEAFF. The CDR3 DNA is TGTGCCAGCAGTTCGGGACAGCCGAGCACTGAAGCTTTCTTT.

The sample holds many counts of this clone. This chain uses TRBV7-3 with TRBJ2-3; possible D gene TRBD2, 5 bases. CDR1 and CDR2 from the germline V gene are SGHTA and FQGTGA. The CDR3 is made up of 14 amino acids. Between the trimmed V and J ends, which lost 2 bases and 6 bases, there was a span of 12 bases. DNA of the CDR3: TGTGCCAGCAGCTTACTGGGTAGCGTGGATACGCAGTATTTT. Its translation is CASSLLGSVDTQYF.

The CDR3 bases are TGTGCCTGGAATACAGGGGGCTGGGAGACCCAGTACTTC. Residues: CAWNTGGWETQYF. The chain carries TRBV30 and TRBJ2-5; 9 bases fit TRBD1. Germline values: CDR1 GTSNPN, CDR2 SVGIG (reference sequence). The ends lost 4 bases at V and 5 bases at J; junction bases unmatched: 5. The CDR3 is 13 residues long.

The CDR3 DNA follows: TGTGCCAGCGCCAGGGACGGACTCCTCAACGAGCAGTACTTC. Amino acids: CASARDGLLNEQYF. The rearrangement links TRBV25-1 to TRBJ2-7; the D gene could be TRBD1 or TRBD2 (5 bases each). The V and J ends lost 8 bases and 5 bases respectively, with 19 bases between them. CDR3 length: 14 residues. Germline lookup yields CDR1 MGHDK and CDR2 SYGVNS.

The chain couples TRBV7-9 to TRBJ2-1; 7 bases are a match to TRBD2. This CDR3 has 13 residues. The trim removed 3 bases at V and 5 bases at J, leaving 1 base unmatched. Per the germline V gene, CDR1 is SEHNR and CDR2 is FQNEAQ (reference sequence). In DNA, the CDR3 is TGTGCCAGCAGCTTCCTAGCGGACAATGAGCAGTTCTTC. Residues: CASSFLADNEQFF.

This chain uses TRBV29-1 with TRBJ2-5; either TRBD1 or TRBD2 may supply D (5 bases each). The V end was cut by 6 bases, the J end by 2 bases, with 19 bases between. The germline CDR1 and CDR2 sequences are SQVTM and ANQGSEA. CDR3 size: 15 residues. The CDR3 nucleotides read TGCAGCGTGCCCCGGGACCCACAGACTCAAGAGACCCAGTACTTC. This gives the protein CSVPRDPQTQETQYF.

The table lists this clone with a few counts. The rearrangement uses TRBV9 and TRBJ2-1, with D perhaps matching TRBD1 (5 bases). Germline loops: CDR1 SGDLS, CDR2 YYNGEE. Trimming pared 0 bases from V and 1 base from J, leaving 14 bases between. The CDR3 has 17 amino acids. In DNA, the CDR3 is TGTGCCAGCAGCGTAGGGTTGTGGGGCCCTTCCTACAATGAGCAGTTCTTC. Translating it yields CASSVGLWGPSYNEQFF.

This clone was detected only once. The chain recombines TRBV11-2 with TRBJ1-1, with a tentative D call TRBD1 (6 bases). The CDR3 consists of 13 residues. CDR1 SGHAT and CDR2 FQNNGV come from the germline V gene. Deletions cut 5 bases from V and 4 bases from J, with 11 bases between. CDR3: CASSTRTVTEAFF. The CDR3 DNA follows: TGTGCCAGCAGCACACGGACAGTCACTGAAGCTTTCTTT.

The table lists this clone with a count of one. The chain's CDR3 is CASSPGAVGNQPQHF. The DNA of the CDR3 is TGTGCCAGCAGTCCGGGGGCCGTGGGGAATCAGCCCCAGCATTTT. This sequence joins TRBV21-1 and TRBJ1-5. TRBV21-1 is recorded as a pseudogene. The CDR3 totals 15 residues.

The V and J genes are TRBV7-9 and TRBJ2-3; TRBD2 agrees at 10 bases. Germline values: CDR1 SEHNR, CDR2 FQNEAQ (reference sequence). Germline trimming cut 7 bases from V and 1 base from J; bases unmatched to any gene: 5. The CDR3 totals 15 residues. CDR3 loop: CASNEGTSGTDTQYF. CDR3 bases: TGTGCCAGCAACGAGGGGACTAGCGGCACAGATACGCAGTATTTT.

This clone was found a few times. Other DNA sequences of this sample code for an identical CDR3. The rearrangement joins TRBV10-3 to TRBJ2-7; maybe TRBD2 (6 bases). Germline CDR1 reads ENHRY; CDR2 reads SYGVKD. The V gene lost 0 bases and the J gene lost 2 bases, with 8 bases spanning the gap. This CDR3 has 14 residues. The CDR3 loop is CAISESGGPYEQYF. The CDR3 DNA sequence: TGTGCCATCAGTGAGTCGGGGGGACCCTACGAGCAGTACTTC.

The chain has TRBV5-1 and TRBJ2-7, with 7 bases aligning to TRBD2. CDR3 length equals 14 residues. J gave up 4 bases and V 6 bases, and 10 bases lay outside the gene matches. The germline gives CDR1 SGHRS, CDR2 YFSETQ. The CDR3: CASTRTSDTYEQYF. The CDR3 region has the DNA TGCGCCAGCACGAGAACTAGCGATACTTACGAGCAGTACTTC.

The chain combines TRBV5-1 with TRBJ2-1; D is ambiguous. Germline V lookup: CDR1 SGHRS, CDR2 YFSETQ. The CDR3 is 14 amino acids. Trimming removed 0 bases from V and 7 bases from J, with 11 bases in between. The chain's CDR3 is CASSLEGGVNEQFF. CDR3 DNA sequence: TGCGCCAGCAGCTTGGAAGGCGGAGTGAATGAGCAGTTCTTC. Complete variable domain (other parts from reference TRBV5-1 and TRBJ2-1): KAGVTQTPRYLIKTRGQQVTLSCSPISGHRSVSWYQQTPGQGLQFLFEYFSETQRNKGNFPGRFSGRQFSNSRSEMNVSTLELGDSALYLCASSLEGGVNEQFFGPGTRLTVL.

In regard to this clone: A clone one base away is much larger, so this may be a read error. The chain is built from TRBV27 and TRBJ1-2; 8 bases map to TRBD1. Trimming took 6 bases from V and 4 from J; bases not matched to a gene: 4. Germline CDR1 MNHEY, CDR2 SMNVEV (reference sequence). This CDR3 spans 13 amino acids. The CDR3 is CASSITGGYGYTF. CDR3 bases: TGTGCCAGCAGCATAACAGGGGGCTATGGCTACACCTTC.

Here the CDR3 DNA reads TGTGCCAGCAGTGAAACGCCAGTTAGCAATCAGCCCCAGCATTTT. This gives the protein CASSETPVSNQPQHF. The chain recombines TRBV2 with TRBJ1-5; D not certain. The CDR3 length is 15 residues. The germline V gene encodes CDR1 SNHLY and CDR2 FYNNEI. Trimming cost V 2 bases and J 0 bases, with 8 bases left between them. Based on the CDR3 plus reference TRBV2 and TRBJ1-5, the full variable domain is EPEVTQTPSHQVTQMGQEVILRCVPISNHLYFYWYRQILGQKVEFLVSFYNNEISEKSEIFDDQFSVERPDGSNFTLKIRSTKLEDSAMYFCASSETPVSNQPQHFGDGTRLSIL.

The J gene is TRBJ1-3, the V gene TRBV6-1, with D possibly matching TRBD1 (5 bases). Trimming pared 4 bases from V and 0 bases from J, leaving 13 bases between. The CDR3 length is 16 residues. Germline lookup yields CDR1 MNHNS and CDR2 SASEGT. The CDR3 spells CASSAQAPISGNTIYF. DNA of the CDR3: TGTGCCAGCAGTGCACAGGCGCCTATCTCTGGAAACACCATATATTTT.

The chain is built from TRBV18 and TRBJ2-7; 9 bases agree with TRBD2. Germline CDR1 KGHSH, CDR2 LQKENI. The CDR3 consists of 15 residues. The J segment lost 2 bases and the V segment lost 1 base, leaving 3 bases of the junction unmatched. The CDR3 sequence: CASSPRLAEAYEQYF. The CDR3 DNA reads TGTGCCAGCTCACCACGACTAGCGGAAGCCTACGAGCAGTACTTC. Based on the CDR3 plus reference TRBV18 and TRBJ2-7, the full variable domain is NAGVMQNPRHLVRRRGQEARLRCSPMKGHSHVYWYRQLPEEGLKFMVYLQKENIIDESGMPKERFSAEFPKEGPSILRIQQVVRGDSAAYFCASSPRLAEAYEQYFGPGTRLTVT.

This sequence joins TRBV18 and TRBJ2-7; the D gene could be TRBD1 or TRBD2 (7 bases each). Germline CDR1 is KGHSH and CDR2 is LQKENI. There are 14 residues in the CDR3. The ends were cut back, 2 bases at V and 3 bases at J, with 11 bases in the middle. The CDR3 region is CASSPTGEGYEQYF. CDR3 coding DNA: TGTGCCAGCTCACCAACAGGGGAGGGCTACGAGCAGTACTTC.

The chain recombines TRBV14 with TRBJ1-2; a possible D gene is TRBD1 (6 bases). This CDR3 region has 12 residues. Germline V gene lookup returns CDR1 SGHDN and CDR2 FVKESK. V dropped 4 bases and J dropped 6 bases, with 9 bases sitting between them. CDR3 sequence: CASSPGAHGYTF. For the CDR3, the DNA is TGTGCCAGCAGCCCGGGGGCGCATGGCTACACCTTC.